What follows are 15 T cell receptor beta chains derived from one specimen sequenced in a study of CD4 T cells in relation to SARS-CoV-2 and coronaviruses. TCRdb keeps only in-frame clones here, not all; method: immunoSEQ multiplex PCR. Seen here are tens of thousands of clones, 92% observed once, and the top ten hold about 0.4%. The sequencing sample was made of naive CD4+ T cells from PBMCs. As for subset: naive CD4+ T cells isolated by negative enrichment. The source of these receptors is an adult with COVID-19.

The V call is TRBV5-1, the J call TRBJ1-5; 9 bases fit TRBD1. This CDR3 contains 14 residues. Germline loops: CDR1 SGHRS, CDR2 YFSETQ. The V gene end was trimmed by 2 bases and the J gene end by 5 bases; junction bases not matched to a gene: 2. The CDR3 is CASSFGTGHQPQHF. The CDR3 nucleotides read TGCGCCAGCAGCTTCGGGACAGGGCATCAGCCCCAGCATTTT.

V is TRBV28 and J is TRBJ2-1, with D perhaps matching TRBD2 (6 bases). This CDR3 has 15 residues. V dropped 3 bases and J dropped 0 bases, with 9 bases sitting between them. Per the germline V gene, CDR1 is MDHEN and CDR2 is SYDVKM. CDR3 DNA: TGTGCCAGCAGTTTGCCCGGGGGCTCCTACAATGAGCAGTTCTTC. This sequence encodes CASSLPGGSYNEQFF.

The chain recombines TRBV11-2 with TRBJ2-7; a possible D gene is TRBD2 (6 bases). V was shortened by 4 bases and J by 3 bases, with 19 bases between the two germline ends. The CDR3 extends over 16 amino acids. Germline V gene data show CDR1 as SGHAT and CDR2 as FQNNGV. CDR3 sequence: CASSSLGGGVDYEQYF. In DNA form, the CDR3 reads TGTGCCAGCAGCTCCCTAGGTGGAGGGGTGGACTACGAGCAGTACTTC.

There are a few counts of this clone. The V gene is TRBV21-1, the J gene TRBJ2-7; no DNA check was done on the table's D call, TRBD2. TRBV21-1 is designated a pseudogene. This CDR3 has 17 amino acids. CDR3 DNA: TGTGCCAGCAGCAAAGCTCCTCTACTAGCGGGAGTTGTAGAGCAGTACTTC. Translating it yields CASSKAPLLAGVVEQYF.

This chain uses TRBV7-2 with TRBJ2-1; the D is unclear. CDR1 is SGHTA, CDR2 FQGNSA, per germline. V was clipped by 4 bases and J by 5 bases, with 18 bases between them. This CDR3 has 16 amino acids. The CDR3 DNA reads TGTGCCAGCAGCTCCTTTACGACTTCTCGGGACAATGAGCAGTTCTTC. Translation gives CASSSFTTSRDNEQFF.

The chain couples TRBV5-1 to TRBJ1-5; no reliable D call. The CDR3 consists of 15 residues. In germline, CDR1 is SGHRS, CDR2 YFSETQ. V was pared by 0 bases and J by 2 bases, with 9 bases between. The CDR3 reads CASSLDQEGNQPQHF. As DNA, the CDR3 is TGCGCCAGCAGCTTGGATCAGGAGGGCAATCAGCCCCAGCATTTT.

This clone was seen just once. J is TRBJ2-1 and V is TRBV27; D unclear. V was shortened by 5 bases and J by 4 bases, with 12 bases between the two germline ends. Germline V lookup: CDR1 MNHEY, CDR2 SMNVEV (reference sequence). This CDR3 is built from 14 residues. The CDR3 sequence: CASSRVVGYNEQFF. The CDR3 DNA is TGTGCCAGCAGTCGAGTCGTGGGGTACAATGAGCAGTTCTTC.

V usage is TRBV6-2 or TRBV6-3 and J usage is TRBJ2-7, with TRBD2 identical over 8 bases. The CDR3 is made up of 14 amino acids. J lost 2 bases, V lost 0 bases, and 0 bases had no gene match. Germline lookup yields CDR1 MNHEY and CDR2 SVGEGT. The CDR3 DNA sequence: TGTGCCAGCAGTTACTCGACTAGCGCCTACGAGCAGTACTTC. Translation gives CASSYSTSAYEQYF.

The chain uses TRBV6-5 and TRBJ2-7; a possible D gene is TRBD1 (5 bases). The ends were cut back, 10 bases at V and 1 base at J, with 17 bases in the middle. Germline assignment: CDR1 MNHEY and CDR2 SVGAGI. The CDR3 is made up of 14 amino acids. The CDR3 is CATSTGDTSYEQYF. The CDR3 DNA follows: TGTGCCACCTCCACAGGTGATACATCCTACGAGCAGTACTTC.

The rearrangement links TRBV7-8 to TRBJ2-2; perhaps TRBD2 as D (6 bases). Per germline, CDR1 SGHVS and CDR2 FQNEAQ. The CDR3 sequence is 18 residues long. Trimming stripped 4 bases from V and 2 bases from J, with 20 bases between. The CDR3 region has the DNA TGTGCCAGCAGCTCATGGCGACTAGTGGGCCAAAACACCGGGGAGCTGTTTTTT. Amino acid sequence: CASSSWRLVGQNTGELFF. Using reference TRBV7-8 and TRBJ2-2 for the parts outside the CDR3, the full variable domain is GAGVSQSPRYKVAKRGQDVALRCDPISGHVSLFWYQQALGQGPEFLTYFQNEAQLDKSGLPSDRFFAERPEGSVSTLKIQRTQQEDSAVYLCASSSWRLVGQNTGELFFGEGSRLTVL.

The chain uses TRBV12-3 or TRBV12-4 and TRBJ2-5; maybe TRBD1 (6 bases). Trimming took 6 bases from V and 1 from J, leaving 9 bases between them. CDR3 length equals 13 residues. CDR3 loop: CASSQDSQETQYF. The CDR3 DNA reads TGTGCCAGCAGCCAGGACAGCCAAGAGACCCAGTACTTC.

Here the CDR3 reads CASSAETGGSYEQYF. In nucleotides, the CDR3 is TGCGCCAGCAGCGCAGAGACAGGGGGCTCCTACGAGCAGTACTTC. The chain uses TRBV5-1 and TRBJ2-7; TRBD1 matches at 9 bases. The CDR3 contains 15 residues. CDR1 and CDR2 from the germline V gene are SGHRS and YFSETQ. J was trimmed by 0 bases and V by 4 bases; bases with no gene match: 5.

The chain is built from TRBV15 and TRBJ2-7, with D perhaps TRBD1 (6 bases). Trimming removed 3 bases at V and 7 bases at J, with 19 bases between. Germline CDR1 is LNHNV and CDR2 is YYDKDF (reference sequence). The CDR3 has 15 amino acids. DNA of the CDR3: TGTGCCACCAGCAGGATTACAGGGACCCCGGGGGAGCAGTACTTC. It yields the protein CATSRITGTPGEQYF.

The chain recombines TRBV13 with TRBJ2-5; either TRBD1 or TRBD2 may fit D (5 bases each). Trimming took off 4 bases at V and 4 bases at J, with 7 bases between the two ends. Looked up from germline, CDR1 is PRHDT and CDR2 is FYEKMQ (reference sequence). The CDR3 totals 12 residues. The CDR3 DNA is TGTGCCAGCAGCTGGGACCGAGAGACCCAGTACTTC. It encodes CASSWDRETQYF.

V and J are TRBV27 and TRBJ2-1; D is perhaps TRBD1 or TRBD2 (6 bases each). CDR1 and CDR2 from the germline V gene are MNHEY and SMNVEV (reference sequence). V lost 6 bases to trimming and J lost 3 bases, with 18 bases between them. The length of the CDR3 is 16 residues. For the CDR3, the DNA is TGTGCCAGCAGCCCCAGGTCCAGGGGACTCTACAATGAGCAGTTCTTC. Its protein product is CASSPRSRGLYNEQFF.